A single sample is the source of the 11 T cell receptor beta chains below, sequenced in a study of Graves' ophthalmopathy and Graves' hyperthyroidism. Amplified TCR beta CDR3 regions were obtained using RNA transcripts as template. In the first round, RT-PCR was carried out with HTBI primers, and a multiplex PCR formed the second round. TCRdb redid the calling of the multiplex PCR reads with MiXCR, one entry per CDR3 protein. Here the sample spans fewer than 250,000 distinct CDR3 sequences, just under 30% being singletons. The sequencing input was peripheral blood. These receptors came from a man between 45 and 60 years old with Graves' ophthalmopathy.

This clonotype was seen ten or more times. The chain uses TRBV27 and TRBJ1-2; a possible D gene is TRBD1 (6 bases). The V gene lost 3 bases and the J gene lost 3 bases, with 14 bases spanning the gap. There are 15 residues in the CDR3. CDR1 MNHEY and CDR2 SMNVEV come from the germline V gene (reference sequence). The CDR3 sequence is CASSFSGGGDYGYTF. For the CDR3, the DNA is TGTGCCAGCAGTTTTTCGGGGGGCGGCGACTATGGCTACACCTTC.

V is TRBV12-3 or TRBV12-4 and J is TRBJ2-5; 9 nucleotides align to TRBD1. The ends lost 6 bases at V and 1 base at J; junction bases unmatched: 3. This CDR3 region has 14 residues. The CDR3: CASRRDRAQETQYF. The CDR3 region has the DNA TGTGCCAGCAGAAGGGACAGGGCCCAAGAGACCCAGTACTTC.

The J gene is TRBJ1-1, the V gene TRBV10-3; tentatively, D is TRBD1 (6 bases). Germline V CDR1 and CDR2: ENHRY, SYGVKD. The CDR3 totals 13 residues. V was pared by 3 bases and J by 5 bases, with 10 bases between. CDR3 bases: TGTGCCATCAGTGACAGGGGTTGGACTGAAGCTTTCTTT. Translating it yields CAISDRGWTEAFF.

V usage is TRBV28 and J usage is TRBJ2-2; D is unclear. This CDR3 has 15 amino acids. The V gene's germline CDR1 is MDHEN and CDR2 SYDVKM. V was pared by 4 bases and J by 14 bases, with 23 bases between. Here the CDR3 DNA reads TGTGCCAGCAGTTCCCCCACGTTTCTTCTAGGGAAACTGTTTTTT. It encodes CASSSPTFLLGKLFF.

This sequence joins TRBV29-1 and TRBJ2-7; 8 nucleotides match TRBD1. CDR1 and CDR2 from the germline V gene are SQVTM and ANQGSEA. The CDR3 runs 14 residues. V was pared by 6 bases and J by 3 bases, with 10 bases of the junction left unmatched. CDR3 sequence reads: CSVTGGVGIYEQYF. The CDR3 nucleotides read TGCAGCGTCACAGGGGGTGTAGGCATCTACGAGCAGTACTTC.

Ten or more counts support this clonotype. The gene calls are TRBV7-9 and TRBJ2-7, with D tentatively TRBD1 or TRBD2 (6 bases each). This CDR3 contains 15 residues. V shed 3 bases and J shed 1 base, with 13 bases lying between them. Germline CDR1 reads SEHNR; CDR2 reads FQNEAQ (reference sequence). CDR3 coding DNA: TGTGCCAGCAGCTTGTGGGGGGCGACGTCCTACGAGCAGTACTTC. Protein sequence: CASSLWGATSYEQYF.

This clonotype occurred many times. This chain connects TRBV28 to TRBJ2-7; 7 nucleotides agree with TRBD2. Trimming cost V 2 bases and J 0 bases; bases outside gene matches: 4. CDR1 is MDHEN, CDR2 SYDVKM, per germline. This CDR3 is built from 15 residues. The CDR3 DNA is TGTGCCAGCAGTTTAAACCGGGGGGTCTCCTACGAGCAGTACTTC. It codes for CASSLNRGVSYEQYF.

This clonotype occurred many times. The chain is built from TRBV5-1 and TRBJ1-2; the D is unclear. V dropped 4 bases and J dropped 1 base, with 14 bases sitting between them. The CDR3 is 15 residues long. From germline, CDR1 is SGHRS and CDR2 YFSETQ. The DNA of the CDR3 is TGCGCCAGCAGCCCAGTGGCGACTCTTAACTATGGCTACACCTTC. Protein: CASSPVATLNYGYTF.

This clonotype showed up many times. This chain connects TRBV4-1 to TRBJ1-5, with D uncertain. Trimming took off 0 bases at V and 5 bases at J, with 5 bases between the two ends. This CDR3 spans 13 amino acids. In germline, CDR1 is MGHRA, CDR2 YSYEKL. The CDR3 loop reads CASSQDLHQPQHF. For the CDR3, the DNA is TGCGCCAGCAGCCAAGATCTGCATCAGCCCCAGCATTTT.

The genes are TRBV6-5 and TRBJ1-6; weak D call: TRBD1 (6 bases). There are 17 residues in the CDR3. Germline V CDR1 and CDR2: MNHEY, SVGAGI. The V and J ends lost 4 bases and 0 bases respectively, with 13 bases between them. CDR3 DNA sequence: TGTGCCAGCAGTTCCCCCCAGGGGAGCTCCTATAATTCACCCCTCCACTTT. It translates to CASSSPQGSSYNSPLHF.

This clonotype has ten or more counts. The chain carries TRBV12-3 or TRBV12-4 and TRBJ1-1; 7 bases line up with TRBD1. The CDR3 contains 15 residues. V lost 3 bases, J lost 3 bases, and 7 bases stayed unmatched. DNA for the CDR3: TGTGCCAGCAGTTTCGGGGCAGGGGGAGACACTGAAGCTTTCTTT. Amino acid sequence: CASSFGAGGDTEAFF.